The text below deals with one TCR beta chain. The target antigen is unknown. The CDR3 totals 14 residues. V lost 6 bases, J lost 0 bases, and 11 bases lay in between. In germline, CDR1 is KGHSH, CDR2 LQKENI. Assay used: immunoSEQ multiplex PCR; TCRdb lists only in-frame clones, some missing. The table lists some 11,000 clones, over 65% of them singletons. These data belong to a study of T cells in localized non-small cell lung cancer. The study's findings and limits: Highest T cell clonality was seen in uninvolved adjacent lung, surpassing that measured in tumor. Higher adjacent-lung clonality was associated with shorter survival. Adjacent lung held a median roughly 60 of the top 100 tumor clones.

This material consisted of peripheral blood, taken before any cancer treatment. The clonotype originates from a male donor aged 60 or over with stage I lung adenocarcinoma. J is TRBJ1-1 and V is TRBV18; a weak D match, TRBD1 (6 bases). The CDR3 region has the DNA TGTGCCAGCTCTCGCGACAGGCTGAACACTGAAGCTTTCTTT. It codes for CASSRDRLNTEAFF.